This is a list of T cell receptor beta chains from one sample in a study of shared clonotypes between healthy human individuals. Produced via immunoSEQ multiplex PCR; TCRdb's table is partial and in-frame only. The repertoire holds about 1 million clones, about four fifths seen once, with 0.5% to 0.6% in the top ten. The sequenced sample consisted of memory CD4+ T cells from PBMCs. These receptors came from a man between 18 and 29 years old in good health. Some clones in this sample may be carry-over from other donors' samples. Each CDR3 is given with its conserved first and last residue. Each record gives: J gene, V gene, clone size, D gene, CDR3 protein, CDR3 DNA. D genes are given only for firm matches. The size of a clone is reported for some rows only, either as once, few or many, or as a class for expanded clones.

>TRBJ2-1|TRBV7-6|.|TRBD2
CASSLAWTSGSNEQFF
TGTGCCAGCAGCTTAGCATGGACTAGCGGGAGCAATGAGCAGTTCTTC
>TRBJ2-7|TRBV5-1|.|.
CASSLEDSTYEQYF
TGCGCCAGCAGCTTGGAGGACTCCACCTACGAGCAGTACTTC
>TRBJ1-5|TRBV28|.|.
CASSLQQNQPQHF
TGTGCCAGCAGCTTACAGCAGAATCAGCCCCAGCATTTT
>TRBJ2-3|TRBV2|.|.
CASSADRGAGDTDTQYF
TGTGCCAGCAGTGCCGACCGGGGGGCGGGGGACACAGATACGCAGTATTTT
>TRBJ2-7|TRBV25-1|.|.
CASSLLTYEQYF
TGTGCCAGCAGTCTTCTTACCTACGAGCAGTACTTC
>TRBJ1-5|TRBV28|few|.
CASTLSGQPQHF
TGTGCCAGTACATTAAGTGGTCAGCCCCAGCATTTT
>TRBJ2-3|TRBV7-2|.|TRBD1
CASRGQGTSTDTQYF
TGTGCCAGCAGGGGACAGGGAACTAGCACAGATACGCAGTATTTT
>TRBJ2-3|TRBV28|.|TRBD2
CAGSVTSGRVGNTQYF
TGTGCCGGCAGTGTGACTAGCGGGAGGGTAGGAAATACGCAGTATTTT
>TRBJ2-3|TRBV5-3|.|.
CARSLERGVSTDTQYF
TGTGCCAGAAGTTTGGAACGCGGGGTTAGCACAGATACGCAGTATTTT
>TRBJ1-2|TRBV7-9|.|.
CASSLPNDGGYTF
TGTGCCAGCAGCTTACCCAACGACGGGGGCTACACCTTC
>TRBJ2-7|TRBV9|few|TRBD2
CASSAGLAGGEQYF
TGTGCCAGCAGCGCGGGACTAGCGGGAGGCGAGCAGTACTTC
>TRBJ1-6|TRBV30|.|.
CAWSPQRESPLHF
TGTGCCTGGAGTCCCCAGAGAGAATCACCCCTCCACTTT
>TRBJ1-2|TRBV2|.|.
CASSEGSSYGYTF
TGTGCCAGCAGTGAAGGTAGTAGCTATGGCTACACCTTC
>TRBJ1-2|TRBV5-4|.|.
CASRNYGVGYGYTF
TGTGCCAGCCGAAACTACGGGGTAGGCTATGGCTACACCTTC
>TRBJ2-7|TRBV7-8|.|.
CASSLSGVSYEQYF
TGTGCCAGCAGTCTCTCGGGGGTCTCCTACGAGCAGTACTTC
>TRBJ2-3|TRBV19|.|.
CASSLERNTDTQYF
TGTGCCAGTAGTTTGGAACGGAACACAGATACGCAGTATTTT
>TRBJ2-3|TRBV5-6|.|TRBD2
CASSSLLASGTSTDTQYF
TGTGCCAGCAGTTCCCTTTTAGCTAGCGGGACTAGCACAGATACGCAGTATTTT
>TRBJ1-4|TRBV7-9|.|.
CASSLATGRTEKLFF
TGTGCCAGCAGCTTAGCAACAGGGAGGACTGAAAAACTGTTTTTT
>TRBJ2-2|TRBV7-3|.|TRBD1
CASRTPGGTGELFF
TGTGCCAGCAGAACTCCAGGGGGCACCGGGGAGCTGTTTTTT
>TRBJ2-5|TRBV19|.|TRBD1
CASSRQGRQETQYF
TGTGCCAGTAGCCGACAGGGAAGACAAGAGACCCAGTACTTC
>TRBJ2-2|TRBV5-6|.|.
CASSLLGERITGELFF
TGTGCCAGCAGCTTGTTGGGGGAGAGGATCACCGGGGAGCTGTTTTTT
>TRBJ2-2|TRBV4-3|.|TRBD1
CASSQGRGREELFF
TGCGCCAGCAGCCAAGGCAGGGGGCGGGAGGAGCTGTTTTTT
>TRBJ2-7|TRBV6-6|.|TRBD1
CASSNLGQAYEQYF
TGTGCCAGCAGTAACTTGGGACAGGCCTACGAGCAGTACTTC
>TRBJ2-6|TRBV6-5|.|.
CASRKGISGANVLTF
TGTGCCAGCAGAAAAGGGATCTCTGGGGCCAACGTCCTGACTTTC
>TRBJ1-1|TRBV5-4|.|TRBD1
CASSLEGQGAEAFF
TGTGCCAGCAGCTTGGAAGGACAGGGGGCTGAAGCTTTCTTT
>TRBJ2-5|TRBV6-1|.|TRBD2
CASSEAGLAVFQETQYF
TGTGCCAGCAGTGAAGCCGGGCTAGCGGTTTTCCAAGAGACCCAGTACTTC